The 28 T cell receptor beta chains listed next were all sequenced from one sample in a study of cytomegalovirus exposure and HLA in healthy donors. 13 Jbeta primers and 60 Vbeta primers were used for the PCR. Here immunoSEQ multiplex PCR was the method, and the copy in TCRdb shows in-frame clones only, minus some. The specimen's table records fewer than 70,000 clones. Sequencing input: PBMCs. The receptors stem from a woman aged 18-30 years in good health and CMV-seronegative.

The chain recombines TRBV7-9 with TRBJ2-2, with D possibly matching TRBD2 (6 bases). Trimming shortened V by 6 bases and J by 0 bases, and 14 bases separated the two germline ends. This CDR3 is 16 amino acids long. The germline V gene encodes CDR1 SEHNR and CDR2 FQNEAQ (reference sequence). Here the CDR3 reads CASSGAGTANTGELFF. CDR3 nucleotides: TGTGCCAGCAGTGGAGCGGGCACTGCGAACACCGGGGAGCTGTTTTTT.

The chain employs TRBV25-1 and TRBJ1-1; D is undetermined. This CDR3 has 12 amino acids. The ends were cut back, 2 bases at V and 7 bases at J, with 8 bases in the middle. The germline gives CDR1 MGHDK, CDR2 SYGVNS. The CDR3 nucleotides read TGTGCCAGCAGTGAACACGGGATTGAAGCTTTCTTT. This sequence encodes CASSEHGIEAFF.

V is TRBV5-4 and J is TRBJ2-2; TRBD1 matches 7 bases. The CDR3 is 15 residues long. The V and J ends lost 4 bases and 5 bases, in that order; junction bases with no gene match: 8. Germline V gene sequence: CDR1 SGHNT, CDR2 YYREEE (reference sequence). The CDR3 is CASSLDRKGTGELFF. The CDR3 DNA reads as TGTGCCAGCAGCCTGGACAGGAAGGGAACCGGGGAGCTGTTTTTT.

CDR3 region: CASSTDSVGPYEQYF. The CDR3 region has the DNA TGCGCCAGCAGCACTGATAGCGTTGGACCCTACGAGCAGTACTTC. This chain joins TRBV4-1 and TRBJ2-7; D might be TRBD2 (5 bases). Germline-derived CDR1 and CDR2 are MGHRA and YSYEKL. This CDR3 is built from 15 residues. Trimming took 5 bases from V and 2 from J, leaving 16 bases between them.

The gene calls are TRBV6-5 and TRBJ2-1, with 11 bases aligning to TRBD2. Unmatched junction bases numbered 4, after V lost 0 bases and J lost 6 bases. Germline V CDR1 and CDR2: MNHEY, SVGAGI. The CDR3 runs to 16 residues. The CDR3 spells CASSYSLAGGVNEQFF. CDR3 in DNA: TGTGCCAGCAGTTACTCCCTAGCGGGGGGTGTCAATGAGCAGTTCTTC.

The chain has TRBV15 and TRBJ1-2, with D uncertain. The V and J ends lost 8 bases and 9 bases respectively, with 22 bases between them. From germline, CDR1 is LNHNV and CDR2 YYDKDF (reference sequence). CDR3 length: 14 amino acids. The CDR3 sequence: CATFKPPPSGSYTF. The CDR3 DNA reads TGTGCCACCTTCAAGCCTCCCCCTAGCGGTAGCTACACCTTC.

The CDR3 DNA reads as TGTGCCAGCAGTGATGGAGGGGGCGCGGTGCAGTACTTC. This encodes CASSDGGGAVQYF. The chain couples TRBV6-1 to TRBJ2-7; D perhaps matches TRBD1 (7 bases). V was clipped by 3 bases and J by 9 bases, with 15 bases between them. The germline CDR1 and CDR2 sequences are MNHNS and SASEGT. The CDR3 totals 13 residues.

CDR3 sequence (DNA): TGTGCCAGCAGCTTAGGGCGCGGGACTAGCGGGACGGGTGGCGAGCAGTACTTC. Translated: CASSLGRGTSGTGGEQYF. The chain uses TRBV7-6 and TRBJ2-7; 13 nucleotides match TRBD2. The V gene's germline CDR1 is SGHVS and CDR2 FNYEAQ. Trimming at V came to 1 base and at J to 6 bases, leaving 12 bases not matched to a gene. CDR3 length: 18 residues. Supplemented by reference TRBV7-6 and TRBJ2-7, the full variable domain reads GAGVSQSPRYKVTKRGQDVALRCDPISGHVSLYWYRQALGQGPEFLTYFNYEAQQDKSGLPNDRFSAERPEGSISTLTIQRTEQRDSAMYRCASSLGRGTSGTGGEQYFGPGTRLTVT.

The V gene is TRBV29-1, the J gene TRBJ1-4, with D perhaps TRBD1 (6 bases). The CDR3 loop spans 13 amino acids. Germline CDR1 reads SQVTM; CDR2 reads ANQGSEA. The V gene lost 4 bases and the J gene lost 6 bases, with 12 bases spanning the gap. The CDR3 region is CSVGDTPDEKLFF. In DNA form, the CDR3 reads TGCAGCGTTGGGGACACCCCTGATGAAAAACTGTTTTTT.

The chain recombines TRBV29-1 with TRBJ2-5; 7 nucleotides align to TRBD2. With 6 bases clipped from V and 2 bases from J, the junction kept 6 bases outside the gene matches. From germline, CDR1 is SQVTM and CDR2 ANQGSEA. CDR3 length equals 13 residues. The CDR3 nucleotides read TGCAGCGTCAAAGCGGGACCTCAAGAGACCCAGTACTTC. Translation gives CSVKAGPQETQYF.

The chain is built from TRBV4-2 and TRBJ2-7, with 7 bases fitting TRBD2. The CDR3 extends over 17 amino acids. V trimming: 0 bases; J trimming: 4 bases; junction bases outside the gene matches: 12. CDR1 LGHNA and CDR2 YNFKEQ come from the germline V gene. The CDR3, as DNA: TGTGCCAGCAGCCAAGATCCTACGGGAGGAGTTAATTACGAGCAGTACTTC. Amino acids: CASSQDPTGGVNYEQYF.

The chain couples TRBV2 to TRBJ1-2, with TRBD1 matching over 10 bases. The junction had 6 bases not matched to a gene; V was cut back by 7 bases and J by 4 bases. The CDR3 runs 14 residues. From germline, CDR1 is SNHLY and CDR2 FYNNEI. This CDR3 is CASTSTGGGYGYTF. The CDR3 bases are TGTGCCAGCACCTCGACAGGGGGCGGCTATGGCTACACCTTC. Combining the CDR3 with reference TRBV2 and TRBJ1-2 gives the whole variable domain EPEVTQTPSHQVTQMGQEVILRCVPISNHLYFYWYRQILGQKVEFLVSFYNNEISEKSEIFDDQFSVERPDGSNFTLKIRSTKLEDSAMYFCASTSTGGGYGYTFGSGTRLTVV.

J is TRBJ1-3 and V is TRBV11-3, with D possibly matching TRBD1 (6 bases). Germline V lookup: CDR1 SGHNT, CDR2 YENEEA. V gave up 5 bases and J gave up 0 bases, with 11 bases separating them. This CDR3 region has 15 residues. In DNA, the CDR3 is TGTGCCAGCAGCCCGTACAGGGACTCTGGAAACACCATATATTTT. Protein sequence: CASSPYRDSGNTIYF.

This rearrangement joins TRBV7-9 to TRBJ2-7; 7 bases are a match to TRBD1. Trimming at V came to 2 bases and at J to 1 base, leaving 8 bases not matched to a gene. CDR1 and CDR2 (germline): SEHNR, FQNEAQ (reference sequence). There are 16 residues in the CDR3. CDR3 loop: CASSLRGPGPSYEQYF. In DNA, the CDR3 is TGTGCCAGCAGCTTAAGGGGGCCAGGGCCTTCCTACGAGCAGTACTTC.

Here the CDR3 reads CARSPTLTAWNTEAFF. The CDR3 nucleotides are TGTGCCAGAAGCCCCACCCTGACAGCATGGAACACTGAAGCTTTCTTT. The chain employs TRBV5-3 and TRBJ1-1; TRBD1 is a possible D gene (5 bases). TRBV5-3 is reported as an ORF; its role is uncertain. V was shortened by 4 bases and J by 1 base, with 17 bases between the two germline ends. This CDR3 has 16 residues.

The CDR3 here is CASSLRGNQPQHF. CDR3 coding DNA: TGTGCCAGCAGCTTGCGGGGGAATCAGCCCCAGCATTTT. The chain combines TRBV7-9 with TRBJ1-5; D is perhaps TRBD1 (5 bases). The CDR3 extends over 13 amino acids. V was clipped by 3 bases and J by 4 bases, with 7 bases between them. Germline CDR1 and CDR2: SEHNR and FQNEAQ (reference sequence).

The rearrangement links TRBV6-6 to TRBJ1-1; possible D gene TRBD1, 6 bases. In germline, CDR1 is MNHNY, CDR2 SVGAGI (reference sequence). Trimming left V 5 bases short and J 7 bases short, with 23 bases between. The CDR3 is 16 residues long. The CDR3, as DNA: TGTGCCAGCAGTCCTATCATTGTCAAGAACAGGGATGAAGCTTTCTTT. This translates into CASSPIIVKNRDEAFF.

V and J are TRBV29-1 and TRBJ2-4; 7 bases line up with TRBD1. The CDR3 is made up of 11 amino acids. J was trimmed by 10 bases and V by 6 bases; bases with no gene match: 6. CDR1 is SQVTM, CDR2 ANQGSEA, per germline. In nucleotides, the CDR3 is TGCAGCGTGAGGACAGGATTTATTCAGTACTTC. Amino acid sequence: CSVRTGFIQYF.

This chain connects TRBV30 to TRBJ1-1, with 9 bases matching TRBD1. CDR1 and CDR2 (germline): GTSNPN, SVGIG (reference sequence). J lost 6 bases, V lost 1 base, and 9 bases had no gene match. The CDR3 is 15 amino acids. CDR3 DNA sequence: TGTGCCTGGAGTGCTATAGACAGGGGGGGTCCTGAAGCTTTCTTT. This sequence encodes CAWSAIDRGGPEAFF.

The CDR3 reads CASSVGGGPSGNTIYF. In DNA, the CDR3 is TGTGCCAGCAGCGTAGGCGGGGGCCCCTCTGGAAACACCATATATTTT. J is TRBJ1-3 and V is TRBV9; D might be TRBD1 (6 bases). This CDR3 spans 16 amino acids. V lost 0 bases, J lost 0 bases, and 10 bases lay in between. Germline assignment: CDR1 SGDLS and CDR2 YYNGEE.

The chain joins TRBV18 to TRBJ2-7, with 10 positions matching TRBD2. J lost 4 bases, V lost 4 bases, and 7 bases had no gene match. In germline, CDR1 is KGHSH, CDR2 LQKENI. The CDR3 is 15 residues long. CDR3 DNA sequence: TGTGCCAGCTCACAAGAAGCGGGAGGGGCGTACGAGCAGTACTTC. Amino acids: CASSQEAGGAYEQYF.

The V and J genes are TRBV2 and TRBJ1-6; D unresolved. Per the germline V gene, CDR1 is SNHLY and CDR2 is FYNNEI. This CDR3 comprises 16 residues. V shed 2 bases and J shed 0 bases, with 8 bases lying between them. CDR3 amino acids: CASSELGGSYNSPLHF. As DNA, the CDR3 is TGTGCCAGCAGTGAACTGGGAGGCTCCTATAATTCACCCCTCCACTTT.

This chain uses TRBV19 with TRBJ1-2; the match to TRBD1 covers 11 bases. V lost 5 bases, J lost 8 bases, and 7 bases stayed unmatched. The CDR3 has 14 residues. Germline V gene lookup returns CDR1 LNHDA and CDR2 SQIVND (reference sequence). The CDR3 reads CASSLPGQGVGYTF. Here the CDR3 DNA reads TGTGCCAGTAGTCTCCCGGGACAGGGGGTCGGCTACACCTTC.

This chain links TRBV4-1 with TRBJ2-1, with TRBD2 matching 14 bases. The CDR3 has 16 residues. The junction had 4 bases not matched to a gene; V was cut back by 3 bases and J by 6 bases. Germline V gene data show CDR1 as MGHRA and CDR2 as YSYEKL. This CDR3 reads CASSQEGLAGVNEQFF. CDR3 nucleotides: TGCGCCAGCAGCCAGGAGGGACTAGCGGGAGTCAATGAGCAGTTCTTC.

This chain connects TRBV7-6 to TRBJ2-5; 8 bases match TRBD2. The CDR3 has 17 residues. The V gene's germline CDR1 is SGHVS and CDR2 FNYEAQ. J gave up 1 base and V 5 bases, and 12 bases lay outside the gene matches. The CDR3 bases are TGTGCCAGCAGCGACAACCGGCTAGCGGGTTCCCAAGAGACCCAGTACTTC. Its translation: CASSDNRLAGSQETQYF.

V and J are TRBV5-1 and TRBJ1-1, with D tentatively TRBD1 (5 bases). V was pared by 4 bases and J by 2 bases, with 15 bases between. This CDR3 comprises 15 residues. Germline V lookup: CDR1 SGHRS, CDR2 YFSETQ. In DNA, the CDR3 is TGCGCCAGCAGCGTCTCAGGGATGAGTAACACTGAAGCTTTCTTT. This sequence encodes CASSVSGMSNTEAFF. Combining the CDR3 with reference TRBV5-1 and TRBJ1-1 gives the whole variable domain KAGVTQTPRYLIKTRGQQVTLSCSPISGHRSVSWYQQTPGQGLQFLFEYFSETQRNKGNFPGRFSGRQFSNSRSEMNVSTLELGDSALYLCASSVSGMSNTEAFFGQGTRLTVV.

The chain uses TRBV5-5 and TRBJ1-2; 8 positions match TRBD1. The CDR3 spans 15 residues. CDR1 and CDR2 (germline): SGHKS, YYEKEE (reference sequence). V trimming: 5 bases; J trimming: 2 bases; junction bases outside the gene matches: 8. DNA of the CDR3: TGTGCCAGCAGTCTGACAGGGGAGGGGAACTATGGCTACACCTTC. It yields the protein CASSLTGEGNYGYTF. Combining the CDR3 with reference TRBV5-5 and TRBJ1-2 gives the whole variable domain DAGVTQSPTHLIKTRGQQVTLRCSPISGHKSVSWYQQVLGQGPQFIFQYYEKEERGRGNFPDRFSARQFPNYSSELNVNALLLGDSALYLCASSLTGEGNYGYTFGSGTRLTVV.

The gene calls are TRBV9 and TRBJ2-3, with TRBD2 identical over 11 bases. This CDR3 has 18 amino acids. Per the germline V gene, CDR1 is SGDLS and CDR2 is YYNGEE. The junction had 7 bases not matched to a gene; V was cut back by 0 bases and J by 1 base. The DNA of the CDR3 is TGTGCCAGCAGCGTAGAGGTAGCGGGGGGGCTAGGCACAGATACGCAGTATTTT. Translation: CASSVEVAGGLGTDTQYF.